A selection of T cell receptor beta chains follows, all from one sample in a study of blood T cell repertoires in COVID-19. The table came from immunoSEQ multiplex PCR; TCRdb's copy has only in-frame clones and leaves some out. The repertoire includes over 100,000 clones, 70% to 90% of them detected once, and under 2.5% sits in the top ten. The sequencing sample was made of peripheral blood. The receptors derive from a man in his fifties or sixties with active COVID-19. Each CDR3 is given with its conserved first and last residue. A D gene is named only where the DNA matches it firmly. Where a row states a size, it is once, few, many or the class of an expanded clone; other rows omit it.

J gene: TRBJ1-3
clone size: NA
D gene: NA
V gene: TRBV5-4
CDR3 protein: CASSLGTDGNTIYF
CDR3 DNA: TGTGCCAGCAGCTTGGGCACAGATGGAAACACCATATATTTT

J gene: TRBJ2-5
clone size: NA
D gene: NA
V gene: TRBV7-2
CDR3 protein: CASCRDQGETQYF
CDR3 DNA: TGTGCCAGCTGCCGGGATCAGGGGGAGACCCAGTACTTC

J gene: TRBJ2-2
clone size: NA
D gene: TRBD1
V gene: TRBV3-1/TRBV3-2
CDR3 protein: CASSPRTGTPGELFF
CDR3 DNA: TGTGCCAGCAGCCCACGGACAGGGACCCCCGGGGAGCTGTTTTTT

J gene: TRBJ2-3
clone size: NA
D gene: NA
V gene: TRBV12-5
CDR3 protein: CASGLAGSDTQYF
CDR3 DNA: TGTGCTAGTGGTTTGGCAGGGTCAGATACGCAGTATTTT

J gene: TRBJ2-3
clone size: NA
D gene: TRBD1
V gene: TRBV7-2
CDR3 protein: CASSSWTGPTDTQYF
CDR3 DNA: TGTGCCAGCAGCTCTTGGACAGGGCCCACAGATACGCAGTATTTT

J gene: TRBJ2-1
clone size: NA
D gene: TRBD2
V gene: TRBV7-9
CDR3 protein: CASSFRSGGSNEQFF
CDR3 DNA: TGTGCCAGCAGCTTTCGGAGCGGGGGTAGCAATGAGCAGTTCTTC

J gene: TRBJ1-1
clone size: NA
D gene: TRBD1
V gene: TRBV6-6
CDR3 protein: CASSLGGRDTEAFF
CDR3 DNA: TGTGCCAGCAGCCTAGGGGGCCGGGACACTGAAGCTTTCTTT

J gene: TRBJ2-5
clone size: NA
D gene: TRBD2
V gene: TRBV5-6
CDR3 protein: CASSSLNSGETQYF
CDR3 DNA: TGTGCCAGCAGCTCGCTAAATAGCGGGGAGACCCAGTACTTC

J gene: TRBJ1-1
clone size: NA
D gene: NA
V gene: TRBV29-1
CDR3 protein: CSVEEGGTEAFF
CDR3 DNA: TGCAGCGTTGAAGAGGGAGGCACTGAAGCTTTCTTT

J gene: TRBJ1-1
clone size: few
D gene: NA
V gene: TRBV5-5
CDR3 protein: CASSFMGGNTEAFF
CDR3 DNA: TGTGCCAGCAGCTTTATGGGGGGAAACACTGAAGCTTTCTTT

J gene: TRBJ1-1
clone size: once
D gene: NA
V gene: TRBV6-5
CDR3 protein: CASSPSGQIEAFF
CDR3 DNA: TGTGCCAGCAGCCCATCAGGGCAGATTGAAGCTTTCTTT

J gene: TRBJ2-3
clone size: NA
D gene: TRBD2
V gene: TRBV27
CDR3 protein: CASVGGGGALGGTDTQYF
CDR3 DNA: TGTGCCAGCGTTGGAGGCGGGGGGGCCCTTGGAGGCACAGATACGCAGTATTTT

J gene: TRBJ1-3
clone size: NA
D gene: TRBD1
V gene: TRBV15
CDR3 protein: CATHWTGSGNTIYF
CDR3 DNA: TGTGCCACCCACTGGACAGGCTCTGGAAACACCATATATTTT

J gene: TRBJ2-1
clone size: NA
D gene: NA
V gene: TRBV5-1
CDR3 protein: CASSLGSGYNEQFF
CDR3 DNA: TGCGCCAGCAGCTTGGGGTCGGGATACAATGAGCAGTTCTTC

J gene: TRBJ1-3
clone size: NA
D gene: NA
V gene: TRBV9
CDR3 protein: CASSSQGISGNTIYF
CDR3 DNA: TGTGCCAGCAGCTCACAGGGTATCTCTGGAAACACCATATATTTT

J gene: TRBJ1-2
clone size: NA
D gene: NA
V gene: TRBV6-2/TRBV6-3
CDR3 protein: CASGPGEGYTF
CDR3 DNA: TGTGCCAGCGGCCCAGGGGAAGGCTACACCTTC

J gene: TRBJ2-3
clone size: NA
D gene: TRBD2
V gene: TRBV18
CDR3 protein: CASSPRNPSGGTDTQYF
CDR3 DNA: TGTGCCAGCTCACCGCGAAACCCTAGCGGCGGCACAGATACGCAGTATTTT

J gene: TRBJ2-7
clone size: few
D gene: NA
V gene: TRBV12-5
CDR3 protein: CASGLTAPMTGPDSYEQYF
CDR3 DNA: TGTGCTAGTGGTCTGACCGCACCAATGACAGGACCAGACTCCTACGAGCAGTACTTC

J gene: TRBJ2-7
clone size: NA
D gene: NA
V gene: TRBV19
CDR3 protein: CASSIANEQYF
CDR3 DNA: TGTGCCAGTAGTATAGCAAACGAGCAGTACTTC

J gene: TRBJ1-5
clone size: NA
D gene: NA
V gene: TRBV30
CDR3 protein: CAWSPPLGDWNQPQHF
CDR3 DNA: TGTGCCTGGAGTCCCCCGCTTGGGGACTGGAATCAGCCCCAGCATTTT

J gene: TRBJ2-2
clone size: NA
D gene: TRBD1
V gene: TRBV6-5
CDR3 protein: CASEVTGVVRKVF
CDR3 DNA: TGTGCCAGCGAAGTGACAGGGGTAGTCCGAAAGGTTTTT

J gene: TRBJ2-2
clone size: NA
D gene: NA
V gene: TRBV4-2
CDR3 protein: CASSQEGLAGNTGELFF
CDR3 DNA: TGTGCCAGCAGCCAAGAGGGCCTAGCTGGGAACACCGGGGAGCTGTTTTTT

J gene: TRBJ2-1
clone size: NA
D gene: TRBD2
V gene: TRBV7-2
CDR3 protein: CASSLRAGAYNEQFF
CDR3 DNA: TGTGCCAGCAGCTTAAGAGCGGGGGCCTACAATGAGCAGTTCTTC

J gene: TRBJ2-3
clone size: NA
D gene: TRBD2
V gene: TRBV6-5
CDR3 protein: CASSKRGDTQYF
CDR3 DNA: TGTGCCAGCAGTAAGCGGGGGGATACGCAGTATTTT

J gene: TRBJ2-1
clone size: NA
D gene: NA
V gene: TRBV5-6
CDR3 protein: CASSLDALGHNEQFF
CDR3 DNA: TGTGCCAGCAGCTTGGATGCTTTGGGCCACAATGAGCAGTTCTTC

J gene: TRBJ1-6
clone size: NA
D gene: NA
V gene: TRBV2
CDR3 protein: CASKEQGIYSPLHF
CDR3 DNA: TGTGCCAGCAAGGAACAGGGAATCTATTCACCCCTCCACTTT

J gene: TRBJ1-1
clone size: NA
D gene: NA
V gene: TRBV27
CDR3 protein: CASSLQANTEAFF
CDR3 DNA: TGTGCCAGCAGTTTACAGGCGAACACTGAAGCTTTCTTT

J gene: TRBJ1-2
clone size: NA
D gene: NA
V gene: TRBV18
CDR3 protein: CASSPSGSYGYTF
CDR3 DNA: TGTGCCAGCTCACCATCAGGGTCCTATGGCTACACCTTC

J gene: TRBJ1-6
clone size: NA
D gene: NA
V gene: TRBV2
CDR3 protein: CASSEEVQAASESPLHF
CDR3 DNA: TGTGCCAGCAGTGAAGAGGTTCAAGCGGCCTCGGAATCACCCCTCCACTTT

J gene: TRBJ2-2
clone size: few
D gene: NA
V gene: TRBV7-7
CDR3 protein: CASSLGRMVNTGELFF
CDR3 DNA: TGTGCTAGCAGCTTAGGGAGGATGGTTAACACCGGGGAGCTGTTTTTT

J gene: TRBJ1-6
clone size: NA
D gene: NA
V gene: TRBV5-1
CDR3 protein: CASSLDRAANSPLHF
CDR3 DNA: TGCGCCAGCAGCTTGGACAGGGCTGCTAATTCACCCCTCCACTTT

J gene: TRBJ2-7
clone size: few
D gene: NA
V gene: TRBV11-2
CDR3 protein: CASSSDTYEQYF
CDR3 DNA: TGTGCCAGCAGCTCGGACACCTACGAGCAGTACTTC

J gene: TRBJ2-3
clone size: NA
D gene: TRBD2
V gene: TRBV13
CDR3 protein: CASSSGTSKRDTQYF
CDR3 DNA: TGTGCCAGCAGCTCCGGGACTAGCAAAAGAGATACGCAGTATTTT

J gene: TRBJ2-1
clone size: NA
D gene: NA
V gene: TRBV2
CDR3 protein: CASSDRSSYNEQFF
CDR3 DNA: TGTGCCAGCAGTGATCGTAGCTCCTACAATGAGCAGTTCTTC

J gene: TRBJ2-7
clone size: NA
D gene: NA
V gene: TRBV7-8
CDR3 protein: CASSLTSLSSRTYEQYF
CDR3 DNA: TGTGCCAGCAGCTTAACCTCTCTCTCGTCTAGAACCTACGAGCAGTACTTC

J gene: TRBJ1-2
clone size: NA
D gene: NA
V gene: TRBV6-5
CDR3 protein: CASSYQARNYGYTF
CDR3 DNA: TGTGCCAGCAGTTACCAAGCTAGGAACTATGGCTACACCTTC

J gene: TRBJ2-2
clone size: NA
D gene: NA
V gene: TRBV6-5
CDR3 protein: CASSYSLATSGELFF
CDR3 DNA: TGTGCCAGCAGTTACTCCCTAGCGACTTCCGGGGAGCTGTTTTTT

J gene: TRBJ2-7
clone size: once
D gene: TRBD2
V gene: TRBV29-1
CDR3 protein: CSVRDERGGHEQYF
CDR3 DNA: TGCAGCGTTCGAGACGAGCGGGGGGGCCACGAGCAGTACTTC

J gene: TRBJ2-2
clone size: NA
D gene: NA
V gene: TRBV11-2
CDR3 protein: CASSLAKNTGELFF
CDR3 DNA: TGTGCCAGCAGCTTAGCCAAGAACACCGGGGAGCTGTTTTTT

J gene: TRBJ1-1
clone size: NA
D gene: NA
V gene: TRBV30
CDR3 protein: CAWREGPSTEAFF
CDR3 DNA: TGTGCCTGGAGAGAGGGCCCGAGCACTGAAGCTTTCTTT

J gene: TRBJ2-3
clone size: NA
D gene: NA
V gene: TRBV2
CDR3 protein: CASRGASLDTQYF
CDR3 DNA: TGTGCCAGCAGAGGGGCAAGCTTAGATACGCAGTATTTT

J gene: TRBJ1-2
clone size: NA
D gene: TRBD1
V gene: TRBV5-6
CDR3 protein: CASSFPGGGGYTF
CDR3 DNA: TGTGCCAGCAGCTTCCCAGGGGGCGGGGGCTACACCTTC

J gene: TRBJ1-5
clone size: NA
D gene: TRBD1
V gene: TRBV5-6
CDR3 protein: CASSYTGVNQPQHF
CDR3 DNA: TGTGCCAGCAGCTACACAGGGGTCAATCAGCCCCAGCATTTT

J gene: TRBJ1-5
clone size: NA
D gene: NA
V gene: TRBV12-5
CDR3 protein: CASGLESWPQHF
CDR3 DNA: TGTGCTAGTGGTTTGGAGAGTTGGCCCCAGCATTTT

J gene: TRBJ1-2
clone size: NA
D gene: NA
V gene: TRBV7-9
CDR3 protein: CASSRVEEGTYGYTF
CDR3 DNA: TGTGCCAGCAGTCGCGTCGAGGAGGGCACCTATGGCTACACCTTC

J gene: TRBJ2-1
clone size: NA
D gene: TRBD1
V gene: TRBV5-1
CDR3 protein: CASSITGESYNEQFF
CDR3 DNA: TGCGCCAGCAGCATTACAGGGGAATCCTACAATGAGCAGTTCTTC

J gene: TRBJ2-7
clone size: NA
D gene: TRBD2
V gene: TRBV11-2
CDR3 protein: CASSQSLATSYEQYF
CDR3 DNA: TGTGCCAGCAGCCAGTCACTAGCGACCTCCTACGAGCAGTACTTC

J gene: TRBJ2-1
clone size: NA
D gene: NA
V gene: TRBV4-2
CDR3 protein: CASSTGDNYNEQFF
CDR3 DNA: TGTGCCAGCAGCACAGGTGACAACTACAATGAGCAGTTCTTC

J gene: TRBJ1-4
clone size: NA
D gene: NA
V gene: TRBV9
CDR3 protein: CASGPRGLNEKLFF
CDR3 DNA: TGTGCCAGCGGACCGAGGGGACTTAATGAAAAACTGTTTTTT

J gene: TRBJ1-1
clone size: once
D gene: TRBD1
V gene: TRBV30
CDR3 protein: CAWSGQGRWNTEAFF
CDR3 DNA: TGTGCCTGGAGTGGACAGGGAAGATGGAACACTGAAGCTTTCTTT

J gene: TRBJ2-1
clone size: few
D gene: TRBD2
V gene: TRBV7-7
CDR3 protein: CASATGAGGYNEQFF
CDR3 DNA: TGTGCTAGCGCAACCGGGGCGGGGGGTTACAATGAGCAGTTCTTC

J gene: TRBJ2-5
clone size: NA
D gene: NA
V gene: TRBV9
CDR3 protein: CASSGTGSSQETQYF
CDR3 DNA: TGTGCCAGCAGCGGAACAGGGAGTTCCCAAGAGACCCAGTACTTC

J gene: TRBJ1-1
clone size: NA
D gene: TRBD1
V gene: TRBV5-4
CDR3 protein: CASSPRGTGTTEAFF
CDR3 DNA: TGTGCCAGCAGCCCCCGGGGGACAGGGACCACTGAAGCTTTCTTT

J gene: TRBJ1-2
clone size: NA
D gene: TRBD1
V gene: TRBV5-4
CDR3 protein: CASSSRTGGNYGYTF
CDR3 DNA: TGTGCCAGCAGCTCGAGAACAGGGGGGAACTATGGCTACACCTTC

J gene: TRBJ1-2
clone size: once
D gene: NA
V gene: TRBV5-1
CDR3 protein: CAPTGEFYGYTF
CDR3 DNA: TGCGCCCCCACCGGGGAGTTCTATGGCTACACCTTC